One sample yielded the 6 T cell receptor beta chains listed below, sequenced in a study of OX40 agonist ivuxolimab in advanced cancers. Here immunoSEQ multiplex PCR was the method, and the copy in TCRdb shows in-frame clones only, minus some. The sample contains around 25,000 clones, around 90% of which appear only once. The source was CD4+ or CD8+ T cells sorted from blood, collected in a trial of the OX40 agonist ivuxolimab. These receptors came from an adult with an advanced solid tumor such as melanoma, head and neck, liver or kidney cancer.

This chain connects TRBV7-2 to TRBJ1-5; D not certain. Germline-derived CDR1 and CDR2 are SGHTA and FQGNSA. V shed 1 base and J shed 7 bases, with 8 bases lying between them. The CDR3 loop spans 13 amino acids. CDR3 loop: CASSLEKGQPQHF. CDR3 coding DNA: TGTGCCAGCAGCTTAGAAAAAGGGCAGCCCCAGCATTTT.

The chain joins TRBV7-8 to TRBJ2-7, with D perhaps TRBD1 (6 bases). Germline assignment: CDR1 SGHVS and CDR2 FQNEAQ. The CDR3 length is 13 residues. The V end was cut by 8 bases, the J end by 0 bases, with 11 bases between. The CDR3 region has the DNA TGTGCCAGCCACAGGGACCTCTCCTACGAGCAGTACTTC. Residues: CASHRDLSYEQYF.

The chain employs TRBV4-2 and TRBJ1-4; D perhaps matches TRBD1 (5 bases). CDR1 and CDR2 (germline): LGHNA, YNFKEQ. The CDR3 is 15 residues long. V was trimmed by 5 bases and J by 8 bases, leaving 18 bases between them. The CDR3 is CASSLGRGAEEKLFF. Written as DNA, the CDR3 is TGTGCCAGCAGCTTGGGTCGGGGCGCGGAGGAAAAACTGTTTTTT.

The V call is TRBV27, the J call TRBJ1-2; D perhaps matches TRBD1 (6 bases). Trimming shortened V by 5 bases and J by 1 base, and 14 bases separated the two germline ends. CDR3 length equals 15 residues. Germline V gives CDR1 MNHEY, CDR2 SMNVEV (reference sequence). The CDR3 here is CASSQGQWSNYGYTF. As DNA, the CDR3 is TGTGCCAGCAGTCAAGGACAGTGGAGTAACTATGGCTACACCTTC.

The genes are TRBV10-2 and TRBJ2-3; D may be TRBD2 (5 bases). This CDR3 has 13 amino acids. Trimming took 5 bases from V and 8 from J, leaving 14 bases between them. Germline CDR1 WSHSY, CDR2 SAAADI. CDR3 amino acids: CASSPGPRGTQYF. The CDR3, as DNA: TGCGCCAGCAGTCCCGGGCCCCGGGGTACGCAGTATTTT.

V is TRBV5-8 and J is TRBJ1-1; D remains unclear. The CDR3 is made up of 14 amino acids. The V gene lost 2 bases and the J gene lost 11 bases, with 19 bases spanning the gap. Germline assignment: CDR1 SGHTS and CDR2 YDEGEE. The chain's CDR3 is CASSLIGPIGGAFF. In DNA form, the CDR3 reads TGTGCCAGCAGCTTAATAGGGCCTATAGGCGGGGCTTTCTTT.